This entry describes one T cell receptor (beta chain). Antigen: not known. The length of the CDR3 is 15 residues. Germline V gene lookup returns CDR1 SGDLS and CDR2 YYNGEE. CD45RO-CCR7+CD27+CD95- expression identified naive CD8+ T cells. Researchers prepared the TRB cDNA libraries using 5' RACE with UMI labels. From its re-call of the 5' RACE reads, TCRdb lists each CDR3 protein once, without DNA. The sample totals fewer than 55,000 distinct CDR3 sequences. This record comes from a study of CXCR3-negative and CXCR3-positive naive CD8 T cells. General study findings and limits: Similar TRBV-TRBJ usage characterized naive CXCR3-negative and CXCR3-positive cells; memory cells differed.

This TCR was sampled from a human donor in good health. Some clones in this sample may be carry-over from other donors' samples. Sequencing used naive CXCR3- CD8+ T cells from blood. Subset meaning: CD45RO-CCR7+CD27+CD95- naive CD8+ T cells lacking CXCR3 (TNR3-). The rearrangement joins TRBV9 to TRBJ1-1; absent DNA, TCRdb's TRBD1 call cannot be checked. CDR3 region: CASSKHGGGLTEAFF.